This T cell receptor beta chain was captured in a study of control samples from healthy donors and cancer patients (dated by TCRdb to about 2020). Inclusive of the bounding cysteine and phenylalanine, the CDR3 is 18 residues long. The DNA shown is the 54-base CDR3, in frame from base 1. CDR1 and CDR2, looked up from the germline V gene, are MDHEN and SYDVKM. V is cut by 4 bases and J by 1 base, and the space between the germline ends is 23 bases. About this clone itself: Its antigen is unknown. Base qualities are not recorded, but no much larger clone differs from it by a single base.

Library preparation employed the immunoSEQ multiplex PCR assay. This immuneACCESS table, as held by TCRdb, lists in-frame sequences with V and J called but not all clones. Of the missing ones, under half trace to an unresolved V gene in checked studies; the others have no known cause. This sample lists just over 80,000 clones; over 90% were detected once. The ten largest clonotypes hold around 4.7% of the sample. The TCR comes from a woman aged 18-29 years in good health. The sequencing sample was made of blood. The chain joins TRBV28 to TRBJ2-7; the D element could tentatively be TRBD1 or TRBD2, as 5 bases agree for each. CDR3 protein: CASSSNRPRGLRSYEQYF. The DNA sequence is as follows: TGTGCCAGCAGTTCGAATCGCCCCCGGGGCCTTAGGTCCTACGAGCAGTACTTC.